A single sample is the source of the 22 T cell receptor beta chains below, sequenced in a study of shared clonotypes between healthy human individuals. Clones were sequenced by immunoSEQ multiplex PCR, and TCRdb holds only the in-frame ones, with some missing. The table records 200,000 to 250,000 clones, 60% to 70% of them present only once. Material for sequencing was memory CD4+ T cells sorted from blood. The subset is: CD45RA-negative fraction. The receptors were sampled from a man aged 25 to 40 in good health.

This clone was seen a handful of times. This chain links TRBV10-3 with TRBJ2-5; D not resolved. Trimming removed 8 bases from V and 1 base from J, with 14 bases in between. Germline assignment: CDR1 ENHRY and CDR2 SYGVKD. This CDR3 spans 14 amino acids. DNA of the CDR3: TGTGCCATCTCTTACCGACAACCCCAAGAGACCCAGTACTTC. This gives the protein CAISYRQPQETQYF.

A word on this clone: Other DNA sequences in the sample encode the same CDR3. The gene calls are TRBV6-5 and TRBJ1-2; maybe TRBD1 (5 bases). The CDR3 has 13 residues. V shed 2 bases and J shed 2 bases, with 6 bases lying between them. Germline V gives CDR1 MNHEY, CDR2 SVGAGI. The CDR3 loop reads CASSYRDNYGYTF. CDR3 sequence (DNA): TGTGCCAGCAGTTACCGGGACAACTATGGCTACACCTTC.

The V gene is TRBV5-4, the J gene TRBJ2-1; D tentatively fits TRBD1 or TRBD2 (5 bases each). The ends were cut back, 9 bases at V and 8 bases at J, with 15 bases in the middle. CDR3 length: 12 amino acids. Germline V CDR1 and CDR2: SGHNT, YYREEE (reference sequence). CDR3 loop: CATGTRLDEQFF. CDR3 sequence (DNA): TGTGCCACCGGGACGCGCCTCGATGAGCAGTTCTTC.

Many counts were recorded for this clone. The chain joins TRBV28 to TRBJ2-7, with D hard to call. V lost 2 bases, J lost 7 bases, and 15 bases lay in between. The CDR3 runs 14 residues. CDR1 and CDR2 from the germline V gene are MDHEN and SYDVKM. The CDR3 reads CASSLMPASREQYF. CDR3 bases: TGTGCCAGCAGTTTAATGCCCGCATCGCGTGAGCAGTACTTC.

V is TRBV19 and J is TRBJ2-3; perhaps TRBD2 as D (6 bases). Trimming removed 7 bases at V and 0 bases at J, with 14 bases between. This CDR3 is 15 amino acids long. CDR1 LNHDA and CDR2 SQIVND come from the germline V gene (reference sequence). In DNA, the CDR3 is TGTGCCAGTAAAACCCTAGGAGGGAGCACAGATACGCAGTATTTT. This translates into CASKTLGGSTDTQYF.

The V call is TRBV2, the J call TRBJ1-5; D gene uncertain. Trimming left V 4 bases short and J 4 bases short, with 2 bases between. Germline V gives CDR1 SNHLY, CDR2 FYNNEI. The CDR3 contains 11 residues. As DNA, the CDR3 is TGTGCCAGCAGTGGGAATCAGCCCCAGCATTTT. It translates to CASSGNQPQHF.

The chain couples TRBV9 to TRBJ2-1; D is perhaps TRBD1 (6 bases). This CDR3 has 15 amino acids. Germline V gene sequence: CDR1 SGDLS, CDR2 YYNGEE. Trimming left V 0 bases short and J 3 bases short, with 10 bases between. The CDR3 region has the DNA TGTGCCAGCAGCGTAGATGGGGACAACTACAATGAGCAGTTCTTC. Its translation is CASSVDGDNYNEQFF.

The chain uses TRBV2 and TRBJ1-5; D gene unclear. Trimming removed 4 bases from V and 9 bases from J, with 13 bases in between. The germline gives CDR1 SNHLY, CDR2 FYNNEI. The CDR3 is made up of 13 amino acids. The CDR3 loop reads CASSVHEQGPQHF. CDR3 bases: TGTGCCAGCAGTGTCCACGAACAAGGGCCCCAGCATTTT.

The V call is TRBV5-1, the J call TRBJ2-7; maybe TRBD1 (6 bases). Trimming stripped 3 bases from V and 11 bases from J, with 18 bases between. Germline V CDR1 and CDR2: SGHRS, YFSETQ. CDR3 length equals 13 residues. The CDR3 nucleotides read TGCGCCAGCAGCTCTCATGTGGGGGCGTCGGAGTACTTC. This gives the protein CASSSHVGASEYF.

The chain is built from TRBV10-2 and TRBJ1-2; D perhaps matches TRBD1 (6 bases). The V gene's germline CDR1 is WSHSY and CDR2 SAAADI. V dropped 0 bases and J dropped 0 bases, with 14 bases sitting between them. The CDR3 has 17 residues. CDR3 coding DNA: TGCGCCAGCAGTGAGTCGCTCAGGGGACTAACTAACTATGGCTACACCTTC. The encoded protein is CASSESLRGLTNYGYTF.

The genes are TRBV30 and TRBJ2-5; 8 bases match TRBD2. CDR1 is GTSNPN and CDR2 is SVGIG in the germline V gene (reference sequence). The CDR3 consists of 13 residues. J gave up 5 bases and V 2 bases, and 4 bases lay outside the gene matches. Here the CDR3 reads CAWSSGGSETQYF. The CDR3 DNA is TGTGCCTGGAGTTCGGGGGGGTCTGAGACCCAGTACTTC.

The CDR3 DNA reads as TGCGCCAGCAGCGCGGAGGGAAGTATTGGCAGTAAGGAGTTCTTC. It translates to CASSAEGSIGSKEFF. The chain combines TRBV5-1 with TRBJ2-1; D is perhaps TRBD2 (6 bases). Looked up from germline, CDR1 is SGHRS and CDR2 is YFSETQ. This CDR3 has 15 amino acids. Trimming removed 4 bases at V and 14 bases at J, with 25 bases between.

The V call is TRBV27, the J call TRBJ2-7, with no clear D. Trimming left V 5 bases short and J 3 bases short, with 17 bases between. Germline V gene data show CDR1 as MNHEY and CDR2 as SMNVEV (reference sequence). This CDR3 has 15 residues. The CDR3 region is CASSPQQRFFYEQYF. CDR3 coding DNA: TGTGCCAGCAGTCCGCAACAGCGTTTCTTCTACGAGCAGTACTTC.

The J gene is TRBJ2-7, the V gene TRBV7-8; TRBD1 agrees at 7 bases. Trimming took 4 bases from V and 6 from J; bases not matched to a gene: 6. Germline loops: CDR1 SGHVS, CDR2 FQNEAQ. This CDR3 is 13 amino acids long. CDR3 region: CASSSRQGAEQYF. The CDR3 region has the DNA TGTGCCAGCAGCTCCAGACAGGGTGCCGAGCAGTACTTC.

The V call is TRBV9, the J call TRBJ1-3; 11 bases line up with TRBD1. This CDR3 has 17 residues. Trimming cost V 3 bases and J 2 bases; bases outside gene matches: 7. Germline-derived CDR1 and CDR2 are SGDLS and YYNGEE. The CDR3 nucleotides are TGTGCCAGCAGCGAGACCGGGACAGGGGGAACTGGAAACACCATATATTTT. The encoded protein is CASSETGTGGTGNTIYF.

The V call is TRBV6-1, the J call TRBJ2-1, with D uncertain. V was shortened by 4 bases and J by 2 bases, with 18 bases between the two germline ends. The CDR3 loop spans 17 amino acids. Per germline, CDR1 MNHNS and CDR2 SASEGT. The CDR3 sequence is CASSVVSRGDTYNEQFF. Here the CDR3 DNA reads TGTGCCAGCAGTGTTGTTTCCCGAGGCGATACCTACAATGAGCAGTTCTTC.

This clone was detected a few times. The chain is built from TRBV18 and TRBJ2-4; tentatively, D is TRBD2 (6 bases). CDR1 is KGHSH, CDR2 LQKENI, per germline. The CDR3 is made up of 17 amino acids. The V end lost 4 bases, the J end lost 2 bases, and 18 bases lay between the germline ends. This CDR3 reads CASSLTGPGTSKNIQYF. The CDR3 region has the DNA TGTGCCAGCTCACTAACAGGCCCGGGGACTTCCAAAAACATTCAGTACTTC.

The chain employs TRBV5-1 and TRBJ2-1; D is undetermined. V lost 0 bases and J lost 9, with 7 bases in between. The germline V gene has CDR1 SGHRS and CDR2 YFSETQ. The CDR3 extends over 12 amino acids. CDR3 DNA sequence: TGCGCCAGCAGCTTGGAGGCGGCTGAGCAGTTCTTC. This encodes CASSLEAAEQFF.

This clone was seen a few times. The chain links TRBV2 to TRBJ2-5; D is uncertain. Germline V gene lookup returns CDR1 SNHLY and CDR2 FYNNEI. This CDR3 region has 19 residues. Trimming stripped 6 bases from V and 3 bases from J, with 29 bases between. CDR3 nucleotides: TGTGCCAGCAGACCATTACGTCTGAGTACCCGGGCGTCAAAAGAGACCCAGTACTTC. It is translated as CASRPLRLSTRASKETQYF.

This chain uses TRBV15 with TRBJ2-5; 9 nucleotides match TRBD1. V was clipped by 5 bases and J by 5 bases; unmatched bases: 6. Looked up from germline, CDR1 is LNHNV and CDR2 is YYDKDF (reference sequence). The CDR3 has 14 residues. The CDR3 DNA sequence: TGTGCCACCAGCCGGGACAGGGAAGGGGAGACCCAGTACTTC. Its translation is CATSRDREGETQYF.

The rearrangement links TRBV5-5 to TRBJ2-3; 7 bases match TRBD2. Germline V gives CDR1 SGHKS, CDR2 YYEKEE (reference sequence). Unmatched junction bases numbered 7, after V lost 1 base and J lost 5 bases. The length of the CDR3 is 15 residues. The CDR3 DNA reads as TGTGCCAGCAGCTTGCCGGGCGGGAGAGGAGATACGCAGTATTTT. As protein: CASSLPGGRGDTQYF.

The chain is built from TRBV15 and TRBJ2-5; TRBD2 might be the D (5 bases). The CDR3 is 13 amino acids. V was pared by 1 base and J by 4 bases, with 7 bases between. The germline V gene has CDR1 LNHNV and CDR2 YYDKDF (reference sequence). CDR3 amino acids: CATSRVGVETQYF. The CDR3 region has the DNA TGTGCCACCAGCAGAGTGGGAGTAGAGACCCAGTACTTC.